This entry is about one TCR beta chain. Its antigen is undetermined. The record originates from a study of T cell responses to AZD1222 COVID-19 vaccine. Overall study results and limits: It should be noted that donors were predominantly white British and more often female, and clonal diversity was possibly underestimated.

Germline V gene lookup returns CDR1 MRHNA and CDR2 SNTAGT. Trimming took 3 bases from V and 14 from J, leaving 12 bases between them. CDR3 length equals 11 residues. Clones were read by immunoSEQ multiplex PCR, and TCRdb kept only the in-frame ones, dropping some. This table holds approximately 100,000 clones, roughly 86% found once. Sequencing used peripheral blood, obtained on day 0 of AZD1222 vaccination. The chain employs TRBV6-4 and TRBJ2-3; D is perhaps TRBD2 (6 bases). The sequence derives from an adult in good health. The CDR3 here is CASSEGGVRYF. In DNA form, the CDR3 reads TGTGCCAGCAGTGAGGGGGGAGTCAGGTATTTT.